This TCR beta chain emerged from a study of cytomegalovirus exposure and HLA in healthy donors. The study's findings and limits: Common viral pathogens (according to a later analysis) appeared linked to several of the most significant clusters.

To note about this clone: The target antigen is unknown. The junction differs from germline at one of its ends, possibly a read error.

Amplification used 60 Vbeta primers and 13 Jbeta primers. TCRdb's table, derived via immunoSEQ multiplex PCR, lists solely in-frame clones and lacks some. The profile shows roughly 110,000 clones, 82% of them singletons. CDR1 and CDR2 from the germline V gene are SGHDN and FVKESK. This CDR3 has 16 amino acids. The material sequenced was PBMCs. The rearrangement links TRBV14 to TRBJ1-1; no firm D call. The TCR sequence derives from a man aged 25 to 40 in good health and CMV-seropositive. The CDR3, as DNA: TGTGCCAGCAGCCAAGAAGAGTACGGCGTCAGCCTTAATGCGGGATTT. Encoded protein: CASSQEEYGVSLNAGF.